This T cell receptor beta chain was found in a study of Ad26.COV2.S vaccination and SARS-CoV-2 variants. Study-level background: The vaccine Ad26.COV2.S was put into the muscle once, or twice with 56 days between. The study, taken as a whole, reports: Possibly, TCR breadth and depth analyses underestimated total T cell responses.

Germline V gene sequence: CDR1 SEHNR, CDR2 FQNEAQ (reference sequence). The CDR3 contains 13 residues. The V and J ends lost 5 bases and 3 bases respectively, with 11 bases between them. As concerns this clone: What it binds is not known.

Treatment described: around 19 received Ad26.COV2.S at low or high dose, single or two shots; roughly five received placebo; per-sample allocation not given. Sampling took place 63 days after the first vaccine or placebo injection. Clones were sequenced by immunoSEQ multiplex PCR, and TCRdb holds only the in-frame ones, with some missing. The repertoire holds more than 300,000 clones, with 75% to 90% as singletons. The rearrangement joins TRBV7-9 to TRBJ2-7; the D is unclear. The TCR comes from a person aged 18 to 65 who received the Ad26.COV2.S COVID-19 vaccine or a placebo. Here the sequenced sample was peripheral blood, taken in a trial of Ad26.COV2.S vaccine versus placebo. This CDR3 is CASSGWSLYEQYF. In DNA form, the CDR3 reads TGTGCCAGCAGCGGATGGAGCCTCTACGAGCAGTACTTC.